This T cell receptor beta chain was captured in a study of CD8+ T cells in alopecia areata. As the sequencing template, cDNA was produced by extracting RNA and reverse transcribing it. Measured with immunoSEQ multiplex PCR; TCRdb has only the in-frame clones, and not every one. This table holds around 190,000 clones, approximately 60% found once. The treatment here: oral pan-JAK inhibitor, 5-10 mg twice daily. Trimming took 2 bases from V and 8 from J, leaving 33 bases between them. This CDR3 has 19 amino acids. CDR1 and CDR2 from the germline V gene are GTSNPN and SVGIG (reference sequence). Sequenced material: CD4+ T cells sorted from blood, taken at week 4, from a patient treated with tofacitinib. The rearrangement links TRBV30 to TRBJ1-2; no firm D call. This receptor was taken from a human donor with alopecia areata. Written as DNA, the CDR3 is TGTGCCTGGAGTATGGCCTCCGGCCTGACGTACACCTTCTCTCGGGGCTACACCTTC. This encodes CAWSMASGLTYTFSRGYTF.